The clone carrying this TCR beta chain was seen a handful of times. Its target is not known. TCRdb reprocessed the reads via MiXCR and lists one record per CDR3 protein. This table has hundreds of thousands of distinct CDR3 sequences, roughly 34% appearing once. The sample comes from a study of T cell repertoires in cytomegalovirus infection. Study details: Well-studied HLA-B-restricted CMV epitopes were used in the study alongside recently identified HLA-C-restricted ones.

Study-level points and caveats: HLA-C-restricted CMV-specific TCR beta clonotypes were dominant in the ex vivo response.

Germline V gene lookup returns CDR1 SGHRS and CDR2 YFSETQ. This CDR3 has 15 residues. Trimming took 0 bases from V and 2 from J, leaving 9 bases between them. The chain recombines TRBV5-1 with TRBJ2-1; D assignment may be TRBD1 or TRBD2 (5 bases each). This specimen consisted of cultured PBMCs, obtained from culture after CMV antigen stimulation. The sequence was obtained from a human donor in good health (CMV status not recorded). Some clones in this sample may be carry-over from other donors' samples. CDR3 amino acids: CASSLEGTAYNEQFF. The DNA for the CDR3 is TGCGCCAGCAGCTTGGAGGGGACCGCCTACAATGAGCAGTTCTTC.